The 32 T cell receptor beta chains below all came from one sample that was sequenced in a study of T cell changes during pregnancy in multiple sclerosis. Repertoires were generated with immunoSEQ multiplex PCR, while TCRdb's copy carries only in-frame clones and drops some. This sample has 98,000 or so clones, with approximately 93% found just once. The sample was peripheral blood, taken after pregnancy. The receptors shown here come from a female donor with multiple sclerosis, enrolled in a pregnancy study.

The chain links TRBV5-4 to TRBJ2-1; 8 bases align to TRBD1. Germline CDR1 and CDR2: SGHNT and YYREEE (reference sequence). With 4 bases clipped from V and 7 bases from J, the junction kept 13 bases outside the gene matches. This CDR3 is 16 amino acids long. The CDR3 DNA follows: TGTGCCAGCAGCCCAACAGGGGGTCGCAGGGGGAATGAGCAGTTCTTC. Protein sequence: CASSPTGGRRGNEQFF.

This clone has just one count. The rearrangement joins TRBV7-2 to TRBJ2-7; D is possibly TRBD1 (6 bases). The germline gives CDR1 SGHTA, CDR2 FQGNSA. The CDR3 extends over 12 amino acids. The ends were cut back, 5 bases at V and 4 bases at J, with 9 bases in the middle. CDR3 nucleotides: TGTGCCAGCAGCCTACAGGGTTACGAGCAGTACTTC. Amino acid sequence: CASSLQGYEQYF.

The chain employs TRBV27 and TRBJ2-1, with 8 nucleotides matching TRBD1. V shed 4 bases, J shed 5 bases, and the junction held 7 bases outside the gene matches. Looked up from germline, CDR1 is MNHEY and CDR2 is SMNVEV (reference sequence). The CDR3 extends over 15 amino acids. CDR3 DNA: TGTGCCAGCAGTTGGGCCAGGGGGCCGAACAATGAGCAGTTCTTC. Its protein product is CASSWARGPNNEQFF.

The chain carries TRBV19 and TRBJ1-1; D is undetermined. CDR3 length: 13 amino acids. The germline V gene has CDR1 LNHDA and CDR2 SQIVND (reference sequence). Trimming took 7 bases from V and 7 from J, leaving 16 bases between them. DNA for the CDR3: TGTGCCAGTATCCAGCGCATCGGGGTTGAAGCTTTCTTT. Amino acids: CASIQRIGVEAFF.

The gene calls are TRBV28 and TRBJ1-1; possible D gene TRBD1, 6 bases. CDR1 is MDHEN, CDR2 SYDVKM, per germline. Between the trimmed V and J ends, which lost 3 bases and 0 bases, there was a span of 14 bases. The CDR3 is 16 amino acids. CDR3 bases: TGTGCCAGCAGTTTTGACAGGCTAGTCATGAACACTGAAGCTTTCTTT. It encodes CASSFDRLVMNTEAFF.

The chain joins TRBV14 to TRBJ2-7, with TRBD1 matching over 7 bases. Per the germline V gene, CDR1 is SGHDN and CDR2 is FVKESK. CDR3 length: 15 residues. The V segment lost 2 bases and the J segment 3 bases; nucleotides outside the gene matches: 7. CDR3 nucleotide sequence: TGTGCCAGCAGCCAAACCTCGGGACAGCGCTACGAGCAGTACTTC. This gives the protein CASSQTSGQRYEQYF.

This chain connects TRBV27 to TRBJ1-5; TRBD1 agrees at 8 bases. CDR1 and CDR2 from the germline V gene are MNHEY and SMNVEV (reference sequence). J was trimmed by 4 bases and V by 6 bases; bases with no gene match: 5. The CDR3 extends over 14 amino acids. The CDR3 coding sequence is TGTGCCAGCAGCCTCGGGACAGGAAATCAGCCCCAGCATTTT. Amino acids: CASSLGTGNQPQHF.

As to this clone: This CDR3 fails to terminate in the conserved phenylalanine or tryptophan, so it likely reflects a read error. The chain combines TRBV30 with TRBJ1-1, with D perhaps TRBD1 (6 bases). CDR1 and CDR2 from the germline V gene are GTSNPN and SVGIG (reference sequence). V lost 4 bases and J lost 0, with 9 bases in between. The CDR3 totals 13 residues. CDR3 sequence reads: CAWTGGMNTEAFL. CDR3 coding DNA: TGTGCCTGGACGGGGGGCATGAACACTGAAGCTTTCCTT.

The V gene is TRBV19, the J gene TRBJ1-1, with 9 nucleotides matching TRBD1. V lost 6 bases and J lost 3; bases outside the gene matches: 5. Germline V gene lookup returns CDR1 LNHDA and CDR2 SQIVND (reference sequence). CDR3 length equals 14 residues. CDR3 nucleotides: TGTGCCAGTAGCCCAGGACAGGGGTACACTGAAGCTTTCTTT. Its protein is CASSPGQGYTEAFF.

CDR3 DNA: TGTGCCAGCAATTATAACAGGGGTGGCTATGGCTACACCTTC. It specifies CASNYNRGGYGYTF. V and J are TRBV6-6 and TRBJ1-2; TRBD1 agrees at 7 bases. The germline gives CDR1 MNHNY, CDR2 SVGAGI (reference sequence). The V and J ends lost 7 bases and 4 bases, in that order; junction bases with no gene match: 9. The CDR3 is 14 residues long.

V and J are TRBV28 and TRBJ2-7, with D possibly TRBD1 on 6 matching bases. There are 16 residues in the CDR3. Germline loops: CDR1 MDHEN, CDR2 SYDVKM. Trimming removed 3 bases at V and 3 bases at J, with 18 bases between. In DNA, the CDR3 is TGTGCCAGCAGTTTCCGCCATACTACAGGGCTCTACGAGCAGTACTTC. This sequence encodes CASSFRHTTGLYEQYF.

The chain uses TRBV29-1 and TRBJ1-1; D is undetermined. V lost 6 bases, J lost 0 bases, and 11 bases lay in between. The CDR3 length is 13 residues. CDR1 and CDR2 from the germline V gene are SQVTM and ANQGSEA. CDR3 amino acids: CSVLKAVNTEAFF. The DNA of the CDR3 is TGCAGCGTCCTAAAGGCGGTGAACACTGAAGCTTTCTTT.

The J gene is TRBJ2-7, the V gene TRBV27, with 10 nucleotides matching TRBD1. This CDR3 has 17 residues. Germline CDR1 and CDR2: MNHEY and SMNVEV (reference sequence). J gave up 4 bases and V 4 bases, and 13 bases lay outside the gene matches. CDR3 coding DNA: TGTGCCAGCAGTTGGGGAGGGGGACAGGGGTCTTCGTACGAGCAGTACTTC. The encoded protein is CASSWGGGQGSSYEQYF.

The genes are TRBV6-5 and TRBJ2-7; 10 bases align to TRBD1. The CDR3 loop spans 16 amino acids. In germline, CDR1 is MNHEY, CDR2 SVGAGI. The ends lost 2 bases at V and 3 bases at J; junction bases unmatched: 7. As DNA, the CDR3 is TGTGCCAGCAGTTACGTGATTGGGACAGGGGTCTACGAGCAGTACTTC. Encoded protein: CASSYVIGTGVYEQYF.

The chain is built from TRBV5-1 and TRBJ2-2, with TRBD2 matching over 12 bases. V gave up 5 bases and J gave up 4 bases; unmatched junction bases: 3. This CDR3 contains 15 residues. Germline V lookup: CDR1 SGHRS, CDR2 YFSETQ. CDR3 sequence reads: CASRLAGGITGELFF. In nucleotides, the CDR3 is TGCGCCAGCAGACTAGCGGGAGGAATCACCGGGGAGCTGTTTTTT.

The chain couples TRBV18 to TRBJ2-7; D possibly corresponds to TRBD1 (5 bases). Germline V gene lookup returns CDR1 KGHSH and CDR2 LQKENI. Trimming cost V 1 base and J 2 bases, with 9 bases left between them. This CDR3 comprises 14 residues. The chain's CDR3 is CASSPQGWTYEQYF. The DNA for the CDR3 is TGTGCCAGCTCACCACAGGGGTGGACCTACGAGCAGTACTTC. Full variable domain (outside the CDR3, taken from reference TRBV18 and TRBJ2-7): NAGVMQNPRHLVRRRGQEARLRCSPMKGHSHVYWYRQLPEEGLKFMVYLQKENIIDESGMPKERFSAEFPKEGPSILRIQQVVRGDSAAYFCASSPQGWTYEQYFGPGTRLTVT.

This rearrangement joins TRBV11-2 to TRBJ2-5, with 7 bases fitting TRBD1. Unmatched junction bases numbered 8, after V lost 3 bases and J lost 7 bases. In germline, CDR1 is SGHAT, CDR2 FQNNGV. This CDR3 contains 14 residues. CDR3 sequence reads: CASSFAQGQRTQYF. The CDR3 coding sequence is TGTGCCAGCAGCTTTGCACAGGGGCAACGGACCCAGTACTTC.

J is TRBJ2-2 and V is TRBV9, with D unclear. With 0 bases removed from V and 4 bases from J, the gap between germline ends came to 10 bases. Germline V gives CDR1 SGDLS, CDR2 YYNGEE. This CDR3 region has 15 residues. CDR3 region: CASSVVVSTTGELFF. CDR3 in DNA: TGTGCCAGCAGCGTAGTTGTCAGTACCACCGGGGAGCTGTTTTTT.

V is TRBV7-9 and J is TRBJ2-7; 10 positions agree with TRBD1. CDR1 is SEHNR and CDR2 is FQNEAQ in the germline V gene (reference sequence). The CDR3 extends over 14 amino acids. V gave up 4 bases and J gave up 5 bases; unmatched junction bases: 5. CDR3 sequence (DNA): TGTGCCAGCAGCTCGGACAGGGGGTCCAACGAGCAGTACTTC. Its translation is CASSSDRGSNEQYF.

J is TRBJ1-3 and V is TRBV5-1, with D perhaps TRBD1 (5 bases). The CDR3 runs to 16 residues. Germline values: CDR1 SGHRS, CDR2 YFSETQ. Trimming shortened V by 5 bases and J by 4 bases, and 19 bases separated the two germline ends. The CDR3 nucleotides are TGCGCCAGCAGGGATCCGGAACGGACAATGGGAAACACCATATATTTT. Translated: CASRDPERTMGNTIYF.

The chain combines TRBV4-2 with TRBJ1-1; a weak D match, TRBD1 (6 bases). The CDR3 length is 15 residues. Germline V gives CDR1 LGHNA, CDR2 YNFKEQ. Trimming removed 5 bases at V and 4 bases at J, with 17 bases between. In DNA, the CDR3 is TGTGCCAGCAGCAATTGGGGGCTTGGAGGCACTGAAGCTTTCTTT. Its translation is CASSNWGLGGTEAFF.

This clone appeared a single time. The CDR3 DNA reads as TGTGCCAGCAGCGTAGGACTAGCGGGAGTCCACGGGGAGCTGTTTTTT. Its protein product is CASSVGLAGVHGELFF. The chain combines TRBV9 with TRBJ2-2; 12 bases agree with TRBD2. Germline lookup yields CDR1 SGDLS and CDR2 YYNGEE. J lost 7 bases, V lost 0 bases, and 4 bases had no gene match. The CDR3 covers 16 residues.

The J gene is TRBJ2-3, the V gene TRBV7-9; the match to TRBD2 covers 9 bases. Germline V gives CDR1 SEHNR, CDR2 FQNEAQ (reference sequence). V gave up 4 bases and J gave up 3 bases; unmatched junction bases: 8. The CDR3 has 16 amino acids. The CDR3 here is CASSSIAGERTDTQYF. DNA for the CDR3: TGTGCCAGCAGCTCCATAGCGGGAGAGAGGACAGATACGCAGTATTTT.

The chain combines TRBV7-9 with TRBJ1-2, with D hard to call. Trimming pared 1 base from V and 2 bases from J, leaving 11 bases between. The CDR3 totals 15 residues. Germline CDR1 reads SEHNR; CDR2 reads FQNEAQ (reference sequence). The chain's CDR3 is CASSLVEGSNYGYTF. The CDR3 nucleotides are TGTGCCAGCAGCTTAGTTGAGGGTTCCAACTATGGCTACACCTTC.

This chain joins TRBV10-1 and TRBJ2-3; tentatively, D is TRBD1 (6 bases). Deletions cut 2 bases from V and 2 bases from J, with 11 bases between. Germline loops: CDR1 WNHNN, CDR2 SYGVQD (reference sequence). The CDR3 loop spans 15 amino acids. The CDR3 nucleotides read TGCGCCAGCAGTGAGCCGGGGACATTCACAGATACGCAGTATTTT. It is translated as CASSEPGTFTDTQYF.

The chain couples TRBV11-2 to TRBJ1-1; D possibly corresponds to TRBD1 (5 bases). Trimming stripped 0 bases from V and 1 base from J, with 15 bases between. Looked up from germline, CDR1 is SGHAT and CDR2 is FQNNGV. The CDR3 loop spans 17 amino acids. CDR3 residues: CASSLEGQTAWNTEAFF. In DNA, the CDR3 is TGTGCCAGCAGCTTAGAGGGGCAAACGGCATGGAACACTGAAGCTTTCTTT.

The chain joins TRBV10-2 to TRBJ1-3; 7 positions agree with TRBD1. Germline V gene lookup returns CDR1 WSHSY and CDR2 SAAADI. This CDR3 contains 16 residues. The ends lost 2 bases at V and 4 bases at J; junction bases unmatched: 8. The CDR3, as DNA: TGCGCCAGCAGTGAGGGAACAGGGGCTGCCGGAAACACCATATATTTT. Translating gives CASSEGTGAAGNTIYF.

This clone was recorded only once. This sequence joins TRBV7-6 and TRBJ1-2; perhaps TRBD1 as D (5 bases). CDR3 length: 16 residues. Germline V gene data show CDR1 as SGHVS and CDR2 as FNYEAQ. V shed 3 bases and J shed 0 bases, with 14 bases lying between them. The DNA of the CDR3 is TGTGCCAGCAGCTTTCTGGAGGGGCGGGCTAACTATGGCTACACCTTC. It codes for CASSFLEGRANYGYTF.

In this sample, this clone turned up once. The CDR3 region is CASSLAGGQYEQYF. The CDR3 DNA reads as TGTGCCAGCAGCTTAGCAGGGGGCCAGTACGAGCAGTACTTC. V is TRBV11-2 and J is TRBJ2-7; 8 bases align to TRBD1. CDR1 is SGHAT and CDR2 is FQNNGV in the germline V gene. V trimming: 1 base; J trimming: 4 bases; junction bases outside the gene matches: 3. This CDR3 region has 14 residues.

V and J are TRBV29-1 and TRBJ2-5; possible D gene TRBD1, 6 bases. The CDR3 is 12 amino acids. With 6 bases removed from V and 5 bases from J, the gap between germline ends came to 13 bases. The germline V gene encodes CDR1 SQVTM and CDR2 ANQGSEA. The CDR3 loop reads CSVPTGGETQYF. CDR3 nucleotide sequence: TGCAGCGTCCCGACAGGTGGGGAGACCCAGTACTTC.

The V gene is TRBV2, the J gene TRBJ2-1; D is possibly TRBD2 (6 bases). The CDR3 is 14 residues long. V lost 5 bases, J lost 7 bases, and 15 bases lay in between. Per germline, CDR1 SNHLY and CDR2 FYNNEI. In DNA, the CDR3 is TGTGCCAGCAGTCTGAGCCTAGCGTCGAATGAGCAGTTCTTC. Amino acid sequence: CASSLSLASNEQFF.

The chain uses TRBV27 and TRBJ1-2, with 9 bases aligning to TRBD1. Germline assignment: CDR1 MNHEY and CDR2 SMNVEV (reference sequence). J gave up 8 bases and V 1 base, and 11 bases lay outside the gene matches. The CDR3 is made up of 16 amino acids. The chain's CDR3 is CASSLLMGDRAFGYTF. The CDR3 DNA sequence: TGTGCCAGCAGTTTATTAATGGGGGACAGGGCTTTCGGCTACACCTTC.